This TCR beta chain was captured by sequencing in a study of breast tumors, draining lymph nodes, adjacent tissues. Study-level findings and limits: Data only fit, rather than demonstrated, lymph node origin of most tumor T cells. Tumors had less TCR diversity than lymph nodes, more than nontumor tissue. Most tumor T cells seemingly derive from lymph node, then expand in tumor.

One entry per CDR3 protein results from TCRdb running MiXCR on the multiplex PCR reads. The profile covers approximately 180,000 distinct CDR3 sequences, with around a third appearing a single time and more than 3.5% taken by the ten largest. This clonotype has a count of ten or more. Its cognate antigen is unknown. The CDR3 has 19 amino acids. Germline-derived CDR1 and CDR2 are SGHAT and FQNNGV. V shed 6 bases and J shed 2 bases, with 29 bases lying between them. Breast cancer patients provided tissue from their axillary draining lymph nodes. The V gene is TRBV11-2, the J gene TRBJ2-7; D perhaps matches TRBD1 (6 bases). Input material: axillary lymph node tissue. This TCR was sampled from a female donor with breast cancer. Some clones in this sample may be carry-over from other donors' samples. CDR3 residues: CASSHGTGPAQPGPYEQYF. The DNA for the CDR3 is TGTGCCAGCAGTCATGGTACAGGGCCCGCACAACCAGGCCCCTACGAGCAGTACTTC.